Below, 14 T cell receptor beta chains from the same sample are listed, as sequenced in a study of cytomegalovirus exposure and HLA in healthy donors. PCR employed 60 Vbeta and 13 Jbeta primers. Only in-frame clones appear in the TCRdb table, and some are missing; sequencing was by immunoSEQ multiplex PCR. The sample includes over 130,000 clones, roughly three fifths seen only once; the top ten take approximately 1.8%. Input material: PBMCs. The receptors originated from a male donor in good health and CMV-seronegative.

CDR3 protein: CASSPGQGLTRGYTF. The CDR3 DNA reads as TGTGCCAGCAGCCCGGGACAGGGGCTTACCCGTGGCTACACCTTC. This chain links TRBV7-9 with TRBJ1-2; TRBD1 matches at 10 bases. This CDR3 is built from 15 residues. J was trimmed by 7 bases and V by 5 bases; bases with no gene match: 10. The germline CDR1 and CDR2 sequences are SEHNR and FQNEAQ (reference sequence).

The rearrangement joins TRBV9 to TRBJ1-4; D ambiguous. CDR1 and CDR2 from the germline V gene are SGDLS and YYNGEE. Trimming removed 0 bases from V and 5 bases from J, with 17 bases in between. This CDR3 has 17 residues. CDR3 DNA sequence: TGTGCCAGCAGCGTAGGGGAGGGTGGGAGCTTAAATGAAAAACTGTTTTTT. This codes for CASSVGEGGSLNEKLFF.

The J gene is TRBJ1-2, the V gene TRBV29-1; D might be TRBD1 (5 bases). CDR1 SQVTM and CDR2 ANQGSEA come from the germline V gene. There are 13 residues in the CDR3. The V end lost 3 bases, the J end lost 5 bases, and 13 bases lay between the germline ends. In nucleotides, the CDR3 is TGCAGCGTTGAGGGCAGGGCAAGATATGGCTACACCTTC. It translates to CSVEGRARYGYTF.

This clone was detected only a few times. The CDR3 is CASSEAPIETQYF. CDR3 bases: TGTGCCAGCAGTGAAGCCCCCATTGAGACCCAGTACTTC. The chain carries TRBV2 and TRBJ2-5; no clear D gene. V gave up 0 bases and J gave up 5 bases, with 7 bases separating them. This CDR3 has 13 amino acids. Per germline, CDR1 SNHLY and CDR2 FYNNEI.

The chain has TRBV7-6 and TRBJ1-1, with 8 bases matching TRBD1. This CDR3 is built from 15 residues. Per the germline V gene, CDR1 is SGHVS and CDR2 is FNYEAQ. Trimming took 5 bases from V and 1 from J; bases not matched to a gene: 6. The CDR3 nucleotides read TGTGCCAGCAGCGACGGACAGGGCCCGAACACTGAAGCTTTCTTT. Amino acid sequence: CASSDGQGPNTEAFF.

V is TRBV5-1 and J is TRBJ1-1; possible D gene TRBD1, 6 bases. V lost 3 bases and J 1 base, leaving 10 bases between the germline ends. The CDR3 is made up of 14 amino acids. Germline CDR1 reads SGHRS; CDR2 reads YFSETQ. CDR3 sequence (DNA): TGCGCCAGCAGCTGGGGACATCAGAACACTGAAGCTTTCTTT. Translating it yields CASSWGHQNTEAFF.

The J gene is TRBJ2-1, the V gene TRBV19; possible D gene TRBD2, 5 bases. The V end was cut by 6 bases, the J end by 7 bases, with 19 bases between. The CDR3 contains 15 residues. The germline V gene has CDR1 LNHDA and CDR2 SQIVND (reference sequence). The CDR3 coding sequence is TGTGCCAGTAGCCTAATCCCAACCGGAGGTAATGAGCAGTTCTTC. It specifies CASSLIPTGGNEQFF. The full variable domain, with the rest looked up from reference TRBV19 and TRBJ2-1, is DGGITQSPKYLFRKEGQNVTLSCEQNLNHDAMYWYRQDPGQGLRLIYYSQIVNDFQKGDIAEGYSVSREKKESFPLTVTSAQKNPTAFYLCASSLIPTGGNEQFFGPGTRLTVL.

The CDR3 bases are TGTGCCAGCAGCTCAGGAACGCAAGAGACCCAGTACTTC. This codes for CASSSGTQETQYF. This sequence joins TRBV7-6 and TRBJ2-5; D is unclear. The CDR3 is 13 residues long. The V end lost 4 bases, the J end lost 2 bases, and 8 bases lay between the germline ends. Germline CDR1 is SGHVS and CDR2 is FNYEAQ.

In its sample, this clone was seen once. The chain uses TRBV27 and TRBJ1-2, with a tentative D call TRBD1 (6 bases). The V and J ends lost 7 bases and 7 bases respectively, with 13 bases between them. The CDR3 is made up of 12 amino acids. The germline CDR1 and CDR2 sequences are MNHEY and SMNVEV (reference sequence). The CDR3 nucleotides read TGTGCCAGCACAGGGGAGGGGGGTGGCTACACCTTC. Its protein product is CASTGEGGGYTF.

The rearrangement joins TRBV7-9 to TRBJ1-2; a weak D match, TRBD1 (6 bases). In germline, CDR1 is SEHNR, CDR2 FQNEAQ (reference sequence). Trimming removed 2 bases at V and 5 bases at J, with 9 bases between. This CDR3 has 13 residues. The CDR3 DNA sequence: TGTGCCAGCAGCTTATCAGGGGTTTATGGCTACACCTTC. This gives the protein CASSLSGVYGYTF.

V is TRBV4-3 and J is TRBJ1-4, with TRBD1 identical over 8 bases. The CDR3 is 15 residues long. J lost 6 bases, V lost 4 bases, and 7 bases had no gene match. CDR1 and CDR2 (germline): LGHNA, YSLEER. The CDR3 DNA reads TGCGCCAGCAGCCCGACCCAGGGGGCTTATGAAAAACTGTTTTTT. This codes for CASSPTQGAYEKLFF.

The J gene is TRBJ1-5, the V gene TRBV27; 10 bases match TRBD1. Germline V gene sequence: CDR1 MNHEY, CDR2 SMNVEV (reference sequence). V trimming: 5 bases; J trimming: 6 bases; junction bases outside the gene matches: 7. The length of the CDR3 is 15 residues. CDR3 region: CASSPDRGPGQPQHF. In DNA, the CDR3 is TGTGCCAGCAGTCCCGACAGGGGGCCTGGTCAGCCCCAGCATTTT.

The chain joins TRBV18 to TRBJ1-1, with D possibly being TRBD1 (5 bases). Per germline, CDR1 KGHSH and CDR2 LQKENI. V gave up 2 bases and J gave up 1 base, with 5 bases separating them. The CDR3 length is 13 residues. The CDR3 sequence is CASSPRGNTEAFF. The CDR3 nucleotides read TGTGCCAGCTCACCAAGGGGGAACACTGAAGCTTTCTTT.

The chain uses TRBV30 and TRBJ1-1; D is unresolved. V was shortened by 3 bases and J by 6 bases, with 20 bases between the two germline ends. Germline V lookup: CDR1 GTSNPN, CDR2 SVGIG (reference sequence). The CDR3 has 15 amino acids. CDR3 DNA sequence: TGTGCCTGGAGGGGAGATCAATTAACGGCGTCTGAAGCTTTCTTT. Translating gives CAWRGDQLTASEAFF.